This T cell receptor beta chain was recorded in a study of blood T cell repertoires in COVID-19. About the study: Acute-phase and convalescent COVID-19 samples originated in the United States, Italy and Spain. The analysed material was cDNA or gDNA that came from T cells, B-cell-depleted T cells, or PBMCs.

V was pared by 4 bases and J by 5 bases, with 15 bases between. The CDR3 has 15 residues. Germline assignment: CDR1 SNHLY and CDR2 FYNNEI. The method was immunoSEQ multiplex PCR; TCRdb's version includes in-frame clones alone and lacks a portion of them. Found here are 200,000 to 250,000 clones, just under 85% of them singletons; the top ten hold 1.5% to 2%. This clone showed up just once. V and J are TRBV2 and TRBJ1-5, with D perhaps TRBD1 (5 bases). The TCR comes from a woman over 75 with acute or convalescent COVID-19. Sequencing was done on a sample of peripheral blood. The CDR3 sequence is CASSGNGRGDQPQHF. The CDR3 coding sequence is TGTGCCAGCAGTGGCAACGGGCGGGGGGATCAGCCCCAGCATTTT.